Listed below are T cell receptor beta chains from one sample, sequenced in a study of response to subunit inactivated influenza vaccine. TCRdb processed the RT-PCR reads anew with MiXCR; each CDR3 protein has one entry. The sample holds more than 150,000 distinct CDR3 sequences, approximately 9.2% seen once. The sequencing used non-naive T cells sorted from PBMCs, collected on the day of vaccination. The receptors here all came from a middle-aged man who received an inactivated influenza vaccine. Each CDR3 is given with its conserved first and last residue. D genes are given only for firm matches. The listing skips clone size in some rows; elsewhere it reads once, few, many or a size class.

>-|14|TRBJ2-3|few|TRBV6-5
CASSYSRGRDTQYF
TGTGCCAGCAGTTACTCTCGCGGTAGAGATACGCAGTATTTT
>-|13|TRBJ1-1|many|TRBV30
CACTTGFYTEAFF
TGTGCCTGTACGACAGGTTTTTACACTGAAGCTTTCTTT
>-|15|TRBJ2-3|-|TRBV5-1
CASSLGQWRTDTQYF
TGCGCCAGCAGCTTGGGCCAGTGGCGCACAGATACGCAGTATTTT
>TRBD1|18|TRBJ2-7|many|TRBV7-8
CASSPPGTGIGFSYEQYF
TGTGCCAGCAGCCCGCCCGGGACAGGTATTGGGTTCTCCTACGAGCAGTACTTC
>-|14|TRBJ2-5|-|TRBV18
CASSPYYGGETQYF
TGTGCCAGCTCACCGTATTACGGTGGAGAGACCCAGTACTTC
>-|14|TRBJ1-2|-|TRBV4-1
CASSQDPGGNGYTF
TGCGCCAGCAGCCAAGATCCCGGGGGCAATGGCTACACCTTC
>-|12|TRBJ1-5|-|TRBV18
CASSPVNQPQHF
TGTGCCAGCTCACCGGTAAATCAGCCCCAGCATTTT
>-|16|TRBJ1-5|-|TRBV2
CASSVRGTTGNQPQHF
TGTGCCAGCAGTGTTAGGGGGACAACGGGCAATCAGCCCCAGCATTTT
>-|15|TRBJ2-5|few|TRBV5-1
CASSLVGGAIETQYF
TGCGCCAGCAGCTTGGTTGGCGGGGCCATCGAGACCCAGTACTTC
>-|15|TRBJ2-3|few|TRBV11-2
CASSFMAGRGDTQYF
TGTGCCAGCAGCTTTATGGCAGGTCGAGGAGATACGCAGTATTTT
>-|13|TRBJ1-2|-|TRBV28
CASSIPRWDGYTF
TGTGCCAGCAGTATCCCCCGCTGGGATGGCTACACCTTC
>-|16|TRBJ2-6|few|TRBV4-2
CASSQEVGLWANVLTF
TGTGCCAGCAGCCAAGAGGTAGGGCTTTGGGCCAACGTCCTGACTTTC
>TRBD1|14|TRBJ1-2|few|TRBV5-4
CASRLTGAGYGYTF
TGTGCCAGCCGCCTCACAGGGGCGGGGTATGGCTACACCTTC
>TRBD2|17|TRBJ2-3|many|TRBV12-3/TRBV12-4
CASSPQKAGIAADTQYF
TGTGCCAGCAGTCCGCAAAAAGCGGGGATAGCGGCAGATACGCAGTATTTT
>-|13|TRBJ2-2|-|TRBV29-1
CSVIEGATGELFF
TGCAGCGTTATCGAGGGTGCCACCGGGGAGCTGTTTTTT
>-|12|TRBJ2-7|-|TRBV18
CASSPASYEQYF
TGTGCCAGCTCACCCGCCTCCTACGAGCAGTACTTC
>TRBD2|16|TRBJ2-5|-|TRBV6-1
CATTLPGGGVQETQYF
TGTGCCACCACCCTACCGGGCGGGGGAGTCCAAGAGACCCAGTACTTC
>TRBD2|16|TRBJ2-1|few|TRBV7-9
CASSFDVRPSGGVQFF
TGTGCCAGCAGCTTTGATGTTCGTCCTAGCGGGGGGGTACAGTTCTTC
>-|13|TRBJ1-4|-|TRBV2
CASRAGTQEELFF
TGTGCCAGCAGAGCCGGGACACAGGAAGAACTGTTTTTT
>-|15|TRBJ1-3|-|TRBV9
CASSSSRGSGNTIYF
TGTGCCAGCAGTTCCTCCAGGGGATCTGGAAACACCATATATTTT
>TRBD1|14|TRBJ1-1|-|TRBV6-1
CASRQGGMNTEAFF
TGTGCCAGCAGGCAGGGGGGAATGAACACTGAAGCTTTCTTT
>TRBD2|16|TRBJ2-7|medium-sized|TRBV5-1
CASSFIEGLAGSEQYF
TGCGCCAGCAGCTTCATTGAGGGACTAGCGGGGAGTGAGCAGTACTTC
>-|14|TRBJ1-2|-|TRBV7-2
CASSLFAVNYGYTF
TGTGCCAGCAGCTTATTTGCCGTAAACTATGGCTACACCTTC
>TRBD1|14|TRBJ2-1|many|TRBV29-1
CSVELDRATNEQFF
TGCAGCGTTGAGTTGGACAGGGCTACGAATGAGCAGTTCTTC
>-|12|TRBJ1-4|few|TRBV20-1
CSVQGSDEKLFF
TGCAGTGTCCAGGGGTCGGATGAAAAACTGTTTTTT
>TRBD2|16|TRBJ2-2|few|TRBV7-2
CASSLLAGGLPGELFF
TGTGCCAGCAGCTTATTGGCGGGGGGGCTTCCCGGGGAGCTGTTTTTT
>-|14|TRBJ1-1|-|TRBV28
CASSSQGERDEAFF
TGTGCCAGCAGTTCGCAGGGTGAGAGGGATGAAGCTTTCTTT
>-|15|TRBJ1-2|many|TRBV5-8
CASSHPSRGNYGYTF
TGTGCCAGCAGTCACCCCAGTCGGGGGAACTATGGCTACACCTTC
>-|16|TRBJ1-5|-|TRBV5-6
CASSLAVMGADQPQHF
TGTGCCAGCAGCTTGGCCGTAATGGGGGCGGATCAGCCCCAGCATTTT
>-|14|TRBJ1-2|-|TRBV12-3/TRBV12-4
CASSLRQRNYGYTF
TGTGCCAGCAGTTTAAGACAGCGTAACTATGGCTACACCTTC
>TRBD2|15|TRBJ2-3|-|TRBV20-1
CSLTSGGVGTDTQYF
TGCAGTCTAACTAGCGGGGGGGTTGGCACAGATACGCAGTATTTT
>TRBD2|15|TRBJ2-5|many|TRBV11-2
CASSLRGGSGETQYF
TGTGCCAGCAGCTTACGGGGGGGCTCGGGGGAGACCCAGTACTTC
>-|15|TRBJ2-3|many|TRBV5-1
CASSFKGSSTDTQYF
TGCGCCAGCAGCTTTAAAGGATCTAGCACAGATACGCAGTATTTT
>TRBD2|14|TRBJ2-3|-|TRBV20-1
CSAGSGRAGDTQYF
TGCAGTGCTGGTAGCGGGAGGGCCGGAGATACGCAGTATTTT
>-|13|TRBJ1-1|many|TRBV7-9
CASSLAQNTEAFF
TGTGCCAGCAGCTTGGCACAGAACACTGAAGCTTTCTTT
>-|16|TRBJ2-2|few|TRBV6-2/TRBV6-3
CASSQLGAGNTGELFF
TGTGCCAGCAGCCAACTCGGGGCAGGGAACACCGGGGAGCTGTTTTTT
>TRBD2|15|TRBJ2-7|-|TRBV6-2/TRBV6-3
CASSLMRGGATEQYF
TGTGCCAGCAGCCTGATGCGCGGGGGGGCAACGGAGCAGTACTTC
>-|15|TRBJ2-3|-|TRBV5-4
CASSLAQARTDTQYF
TGTGCCAGCAGCTTGGCGCAGGCACGCACAGATACGCAGTATTTT
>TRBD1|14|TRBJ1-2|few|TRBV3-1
CASSQGTGDYGYTF
TGTGCCAGCAGCCAAGGGACAGGGGACTATGGCTACACCTTC
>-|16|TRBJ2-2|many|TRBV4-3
CASSQESTVNFGELFF
TGCGCCAGCAGCCAAGAGTCTACAGTCAATTTCGGGGAGCTGTTTTTT
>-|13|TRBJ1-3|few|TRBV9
CASSVRQEDTIYF
TGTGCCAGCAGCGTAAGACAGGAGGACACCATATATTTT
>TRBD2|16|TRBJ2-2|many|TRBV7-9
CASSSQRGRYTGELFF
TGTGCCAGCAGCTCCCAGCGGGGGAGATACACCGGGGAGCTGTTTTTT
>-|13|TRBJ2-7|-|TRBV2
CASERENDHEQYF
TGTGCCAGCGAGAGGGAGAACGACCACGAGCAGTACTTC
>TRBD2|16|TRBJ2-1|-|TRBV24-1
CATSERTSGGYNEQFF
TGTGCCACCAGTGAGCGGACTAGCGGGGGGTACAATGAGCAGTTCTTC
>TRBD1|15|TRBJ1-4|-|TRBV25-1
CASSPRDREVEKLFF
TGTGCCAGCAGTCCACGGGACAGGGAGGTTGAAAAACTGTTTTTT
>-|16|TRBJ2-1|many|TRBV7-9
CASSLVGTGPYNEQFF
TGTGCCAGCAGCCTTGTCGGCACTGGTCCATACAATGAGCAGTTCTTC
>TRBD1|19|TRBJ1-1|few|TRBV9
CASSADYRGRGLFDTEAFF
TGTGCCAGCAGCGCCGACTACAGGGGGCGAGGTTTGTTTGACACTGAAGCTTTCTTT
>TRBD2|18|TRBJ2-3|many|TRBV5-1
CASSSRPSGGTSTDTQYF
TGCGCCAGCAGCTCTCGTCCTAGCGGGGGGACTAGCACAGATACGCAGTATTTT
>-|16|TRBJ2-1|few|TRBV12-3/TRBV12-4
CASSLVSGLGSNEQFF
TGTGCCAGCAGTTTAGTATCAGGGTTAGGGAGCAATGAGCAGTTCTTC
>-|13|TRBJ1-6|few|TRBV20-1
CSARGQLDSPLHF
TGCAGTGCTAGGGGTCAGTTGGATTCACCCCTCCACTTT
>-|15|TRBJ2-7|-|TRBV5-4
CASSLMASGDDEQYF
TGTGCCAGCAGCTTGATGGCTAGTGGTGACGACGAGCAGTACTTC
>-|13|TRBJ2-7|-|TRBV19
CASSQADTYEQYF
TGTGCCAGTAGTCAGGCGGACACTTACGAGCAGTACTTC
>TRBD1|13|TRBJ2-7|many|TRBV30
CAWGGQGAYEQYF
TGTGCCTGGGGGGGACAGGGGGCCTACGAGCAGTACTTC